The 15 T cell receptor beta chains in this list originate from one sample, sequenced in a study of T cells in Graves' hyperthyroidism and ophthalmopathy. Amplified TCR beta CDR3 regions derived from RNA transcripts. In the first-round RT-PCR of the TCR CDR3, the HTBI primer set was used. Each CDR3 protein gets one entry after TCRdb re-called the multiplex PCR reads with MiXCR. The repertoire includes 340,000 or so distinct CDR3 sequences, 15% to 20% of them detected once, and approximately 49% sits in the top ten. Sequencing was carried out using blood. These receptors came from a woman aged 50 to 65 with Graves' hyperthyroidism.

The CDR3, as DNA: TGCGCCAGCAGCTTGGCATCAACAGGGGAAAGCTACACCTTC. Translated: CASSLASTGESYTF. V and J are TRBV5-1 and TRBJ1-2; the match to TRBD1 covers 7 bases. The V and J ends lost 0 bases and 9 bases, in that order; junction bases with no gene match: 8. Germline assignment: CDR1 SGHRS and CDR2 YFSETQ. The CDR3 is made up of 14 amino acids.

The chain is built from TRBV6-1 and TRBJ1-1; D gene unclear. CDR1 MNHNS and CDR2 SASEGT come from the germline V gene. CDR3 length: 13 residues. V gave up 6 bases and J gave up 7 bases, with 15 bases separating them. CDR3 sequence reads: CASRSPAANEAFF. CDR3 sequence (DNA): TGTGCCAGCAGGTCCCCAGCCGCTAATGAAGCTTTCTTT.

This clonotype was detected many times. The V and J genes are TRBV7-9 and TRBJ2-1, with unresolved D. The germline V and J ends were trimmed by 8 bases and 15 bases, with 17 bases remaining between them. The CDR3 has 11 residues. Germline CDR1 reads SEHNR; CDR2 reads FQNEAQ (reference sequence). The CDR3 coding sequence is TGTGCCAGCCTGGTCCACCCGGCGCCGTTCTTC. This translates into CASLVHPAPFF. Looking up the rest from reference TRBV7-9 and TRBJ2-1 gives the full variable domain: DTGVSQNPRHKITKRGQNVTFRCDPISEHNRLYWYRQTLGQGPEFLTYFQNEAQLEKSRLLSDRFSAERPKGSFSTLEIQRTEQGDSAMYLCASLVHPAPFFGPGTRLTVL.

J is TRBJ2-6 and V is TRBV10-1, with D possibly TRBD2 on 6 matching bases. The CDR3 is 17 residues long. Looked up from germline, CDR1 is WNHNN and CDR2 is SYGVQD (reference sequence). The V end lost 6 bases, the J end lost 0 bases, and 15 bases lay between the germline ends. CDR3 bases: TGCGCCAGCAGCTGGGGGGTCGTGTACTCTGGGGCCAACGTCCTGACTTTC. The encoded protein is CASSWGVVYSGANVLTF.

This clonotype was observed many times. The V and J genes are TRBV27 and TRBJ2-7; the match to TRBD1 covers 7 bases. Germline V CDR1 and CDR2: MNHEY, SMNVEV (reference sequence). CDR3 length: 15 residues. Losses at the gene ends were 6 bases for V and 2 bases for J; bases not matched to a gene: 10. This CDR3 reads CASRPDRETAYEQYF. DNA for the CDR3: TGTGCCAGCAGACCCGACAGGGAAACGGCCTACGAGCAGTACTTC.

Comments on this clonotype: One end of the junction is discordant with germline, which a read error may explain. The chain is built from TRBV12-3 or TRBV12-4 and TRBJ1-2; D is perhaps TRBD1 (5 bases). The CDR3 contains 11 residues. The CDR3 here is CASSPGTFYHF. As DNA, the CDR3 is TGTGCCAGCAGTCCCGGGACCTTCTACCACTTC.

With regard to this clonotype: A much larger clone sits a single nucleotide away, making a read error possible. The rearrangement joins TRBV6-6 to TRBJ1-1; weak D call: TRBD1 (6 bases). This CDR3 region has 13 residues. Deletions cut 2 bases from V and 5 bases from J, with 9 bases between. The V gene's germline CDR1 is MNHNY and CDR2 SVGAGI (reference sequence). DNA for the CDR3: TGTGCCAGCAGTTACAGGGGGGGGACTGAAGCTTTCTTT. Its protein is CASSYRGGTEAFF.

This clonotype occurred many times. V usage is TRBV20-1 and J usage is TRBJ1-2, with D hard to call. Germline values: CDR1 DFQATT, CDR2 SNEGSKA (reference sequence). The CDR3 totals 11 residues. Trimming took off 6 bases at V and 8 bases at J, with 13 bases between the two ends. The CDR3 sequence: CSAPGALGYTF. The CDR3 coding sequence is TGCAGTGCGCCGGGAGCCTTAGGCTACACCTTC.

The chain is built from TRBV5-5 and TRBJ1-6; a weak D match, TRBD1 (5 bases). Germline values: CDR1 SGHKS, CDR2 YYEKEE (reference sequence). Between the trimmed V and J ends, which lost 4 bases and 0 bases, there was a span of 14 bases. This CDR3 spans 17 amino acids. CDR3 amino acids: CASSQDWGLSYNSPLHF. CDR3 bases: TGTGCCAGCAGCCAAGATTGGGGCCTCTCCTATAATTCACCCCTCCACTTT.

In its sample, this clonotype was seen many times. The J gene is TRBJ2-3, the V gene TRBV12-3 or TRBV12-4, with 9 bases that match TRBD2. The CDR3 loop spans 15 amino acids. The J segment lost 2 bases and the V segment lost 0 bases, leaving 0 bases of the junction unmatched. For the CDR3, the DNA is TGTGCCAGCAGTTTAGCGGGACTAGCCACAGATACGCAGTATTTT. Its protein is CASSLAGLATDTQYF.

This clonotype was observed many times. The J gene is TRBJ2-7, the V gene TRBV2, with D possibly being TRBD1 (5 bases). This CDR3 is 16 amino acids long. The germline CDR1 and CDR2 sequences are SNHLY and FYNNEI. V lost 6 bases to trimming and J lost 5 bases, with 23 bases between them. CDR3 DNA sequence: TGTGCCAGCAGCCGCAGGGTCCATGGGGTTTATCACGAGCAGTACGTC. It translates to CASSRRVHGVYHEQYV.

As to this clonotype: One end of the junction is discordant with germline, which a read error may explain. The CDR3 DNA reads TGTGCCACCGGCAGAGACAGGGAAGGGTACAATGAGCAGTTCTTC. Translation: CATGRDREGYNEQFF. This chain uses TRBV15 with TRBJ2-1; 7 bases map to TRBD1. This CDR3 has 15 residues. CDR1 and CDR2 (germline): LNHNV, YYDKDF (reference sequence).

This clonotype was recorded at least ten times. The rearrangement joins TRBV12-3 or TRBV12-4 to TRBJ1-6, with TRBD1 matching over 8 bases. J was trimmed by 8 bases and V by 6 bases; bases with no gene match: 3. The CDR3 has 13 amino acids. CDR3 sequence reads: CASRPGQDSPLHF. For the CDR3, the DNA is TGTGCCAGCAGGCCGGGACAGGATTCACCCCTCCACTTT.

This clonotype turned up a few times. The CDR3 nucleotides are TGTGCCACCACCCCTACCGGCTCTGGAAACACCATATATTTT. It encodes CATTPTGSGNTIYF. This chain uses TRBV15 with TRBJ1-3; D ambiguous. CDR1 LNHNV and CDR2 YYDKDF come from the germline V gene (reference sequence). V lost 7 bases, J lost 0 bases, and 10 bases lay in between. The CDR3 is made up of 14 amino acids.

This clonotype was recorded at least ten times. The rearrangement joins TRBV28 to TRBJ2-2; D is perhaps TRBD1 or TRBD2 (5 bases each). Germline CDR1 MDHEN, CDR2 SYDVKM. The CDR3 sequence is 15 residues long. The V end was cut by 3 bases, the J end by 4 bases, with 12 bases between. CDR3 sequence (DNA): TGTGCCAGCAGTTTGCCCGGGACCCCCACCGGGGAGCTGTTTTTT. This codes for CASSLPGTPTGELFF.